These T cell receptor beta chains were read from a single sample in a study of T cells in Graves' hyperthyroidism and ophthalmopathy. A single record per CDR3 protein comes from TCRdb applying MiXCR to the multiplex PCR reads. Among roughly 93,000 distinct CDR3 sequences, around 50% were seen once, and the ten largest hold around 30%. Sequencing was performed on blood. These receptors all stem from a woman aged 40 to 49 with Graves' hyperthyroidism. The CDR3 runs from the conserved cysteine through the conserved F or W. The D gene is left open where the match is weak. Clone size, where shown, is once, few, many, or a class for clones that have expanded.

D	V	size	J	DNA	CDR3
.	TRBV10-3	few	TRBJ2-3	TGTGCCAGTTTAGGGGGAGGGACAGATACGCAGTATTTT	CASLGGGTDTQYF
.	TRBV4-1	many	TRBJ2-7	TGCGCCAGCAGCCGCGCTACAAACTACGAGCAGTACTTC	CASSRATNYEQYF
.	TRBV5-1	.	TRBJ1-2	TGCGCCAGCAGCTTAGGCCCTGGCTACACCTTC	CASSLGPGYTF
.	TRBV7-3	many	TRBJ2-3	TGTGCCAGCAGCTTTAGTAGTGGGGATACGCAGTATTTT	CASSFSSGDTQYF
.	TRBV10-3	.	TRBJ1-6	TGTGCCATCAGTGAGCGGGGGAAGGATTCACCCCTTCACTTT	CAISERGKDSPLHF
TRBD2	TRBV7-2	many	TRBJ2-7	TGTGCCAGCAGCGCGGGAGGCAGCTACGAGCAGTACTTC	CASSAGGSYEQYF
TRBD1	TRBV6-5	.	TRBJ2-5	TGTGCCAGCAGTTACCAAGGACAGGGAAAAGAGACCCAGCACTTC	CASSYQGQGKETQHF
.	TRBV9	.	TRBJ1-4	TGTGCCAGCAGTCCCATAAGGGGGACTGAAAAACTGTTTTTT	CASSPIRGTEKLFF
TRBD2	TRBV12-3/TRBV12-4	many	TRBJ2-7	TGTGCCAGCAGTCCTTCGGGAGGGGGCTACGAGCAGTACTTC	CASSPSGGGYEQYF
.	TRBV7-3	once	TRBJ2-5	TGTGCCAGCAGCCCAGTGTACGGGGGCGAGTCCCAGTACTTC	CASSPVYGGESQYF
.	TRBV7-8	.	TRBJ2-7	TGTGCCAGCAGCTTAGACGGGAGAGGAGGAAGGGAGCAGTACTTC	CASSLDGRGGREQYF
TRBD1	TRBV7-9	many	TRBJ2-7	TGCGCCAGCAGCCTAGACAGGGGGACCTACGAGCAGTACTTC	CASSLDRGTYEQYF
TRBD2	TRBV11-2	.	TRBJ2-7	TGTGCCAGCAGCTTACTAGCGGGAGTGGGTGAGACCCGGTACTTC	CASSLLAGVGETRYF
.	TRBV20-1	many	TRBJ1-5	TGCAGTGCTCTTATCTGGCAGTATAGCAATCAGCCCCAGCATTTT	CSALIWQYSNQPQHF
.	TRBV2	once	TRBJ2-7	TGTGCCATCAGGAATAGCTCCTACGAGCAGTACTTC	CAIRNSSYEQYF
TRBD1	TRBV29-1	.	TRBJ1-6	TGCAGCGTTCCGGGACAGGGGGCTTCACCCCTCCACTTT	CSVPGQGASPLHF
.	TRBV30	.	TRBJ1-6	TGTGCCTGGAGGGGAGGACGCTCAGGGTGGATAAATTCACCCCTCCACTTT	CAWRGGRSGWINSPLHF
.	TRBV15	.	TRBJ2-5	TGTGCCACCAGCGGTCGGGGTTGGCGAGCAGATGAGACCCAGTACTTC	CATSGRGWRADETQYF
TRBD2	TRBV13	many	TRBJ2-7	TGTGCCAGCAGCTTAGATCCGACTAGCGGCCACGAGCAGTACTTC	CASSLDPTSGHEQYF
TRBD1	TRBV25-1	.	TRBJ1-3	TGTGCCAGCTTGGAGGGGGCATCTGGAAACACCATATATTTT	CASLEGASGNTIYF
.	TRBV29-1	.	TRBJ2-2	TGCAGCGTTGGCCCGGACTGGAACACCGGGGAGCTGTTTTTT	CSVGPDWNTGELFF
TRBD1	TRBV7-8	.	TRBJ2-7	TGTGCCAGCAGCTTGGGGACAGGGAGTTACGAGCAGTACTTC	CASSLGTGSYEQYF
.	TRBV10-3	.	TRBJ1-2	TGTGCCACCAGTGCGGCCTATGGCTACACCTTC	CATSAAYGYTF
.	TRBV5-1	many	TRBJ2-7	TGCGCCAGCAGCCTACTACTCAGTCCCTACGAGCAGTACTTC	CASSLLLSPYEQYF
TRBD2	TRBV5-8	.	TRBJ2-2	TGTGCCAGCAGTCTTGGACTAGCGGGAGCAAACGGGGAGCTGTTTTTT	CASSLGLAGANGELFF
TRBD1	TRBV15	.	TRBJ1-5	TGTGCCACCAGCGCCCGACGGACAGGGGTAAGCAATCAGCCCCAGCATTTT	CATSARRTGVSNQPQHF
TRBD1	TRBV7-2	many	TRBJ1-5	TGTGCCAGCAGCTTAAGCGGGACAGTTAGCAATCAGCCCCAGCATTTT	CASSLSGTVSNQPQHF
.	TRBV6-6	few	TRBJ1-2	TGTGCCAGCAGTTACGTGGGGAATAAACACTATGGCTACACCTTC	CASSYVGNKHYGYTF
.	TRBV27	few	TRBJ1-1	TGTGCCAGCAGTTCCCCGTTAACCGCGGGGATTGAAGCTTTCTTT	CASSSPLTAGIEAFF
TRBD1	TRBV15	.	TRBJ2-5	TGTGCCACCAGCAGTGCTAGAGAGGGGACAGGGGGCCAAGAGACCCAGTACTTC	CATSSAREGTGGQETQYF
TRBD1	TRBV20-1	.	TRBJ1-1	TGCAGTGCTCGACAGGGGAGGGACACTGAAGCTTTCTTT	CSARQGRDTEAFF
.	TRBV5-8	.	TRBJ1-5	TGTGCCAGCAGCTTTCGAGGAACTGGCAATCAGCCCCAGCATTTT	CASSFRGTGNQPQHF
TRBD2	TRBV29-1	.	TRBJ2-7	TGCAGCTTAGAAGGCGGGAGCTCCTACGAGCAGTACTTC	CSLEGGSSYEQYF
TRBD2	TRBV10-2	.	TRBJ2-7	TGCGCCAGCAGCTATGGGACTAGCGGGAGCCACGAGCAGTACTTC	CASSYGTSGSHEQYF
.	TRBV20-1	.	TRBJ2-6	TGCAGTGCTAGAGCTCAGGACCCTGGGGCCAACGTCCTGACTTTC	CSARAQDPGANVLTF
.	TRBV9	many	TRBJ2-5	TGTGCCAGCAGCGTAGCTATGGGAGACCGAGAAGAGACCCAGTACTTC	CASSVAMGDREETQYF
TRBD1	TRBV7-8	many	TRBJ1-2	TGTGCCAGCAGCTACAGGGGGCTCCTTGGCTACACCTTC	CASSYRGLLGYTF
.	TRBV29-1	.	TRBJ1-1	TGCAGCGTTGAACGGGACATGGCGAACGCTGAAGCTTTCTTT	CSVERDMANAEAFF
TRBD2	TRBV11-2	.	TRBJ2-5	TGTGCCAGCAGAAGACTAGCGGGAGTCAGGGAGACCCAGTACTTC	CASRRLAGVRETQYF
TRBD1	TRBV7-9	many	TRBJ2-7	TGTGCCAGCAGCTTGAAGGGGGCGGGTGAGCAGTACTTC	CASSLKGAGEQYF
.	TRBV27	many	TRBJ2-6	TGTGCCAGCAGAGACGTCTCGTGGGGGGCCAACGTCCTGACTTTC	CASRDVSWGANVLTF
.	TRBV28	once	TRBJ1-4	TGTACCAGCAGTTACGACAGGAGGTCCCCCACAACTAATGAAAAACTGTTTTTT	CTSSYDRRSPTTNEKLFF
.	TRBV7-2	many	TRBJ1-6	TGTGCCAGCAGCTTAGGAGGGGGTCTCCACTTT	CASSLGGGLHF
TRBD1	TRBV7-9	many	TRBJ1-2	TGTGCCAGCAGCTTAGGATCGACAGGGACCTATGGCTACACCTTC	CASSLGSTGTYGYTF
.	TRBV5-1	.	TRBJ2-5	TGCGCCAGCAGCTTGCAGGATCAAGAGACCCAGTACTTC	CASSLQDQETQYF
TRBD1	TRBV29-1	many	TRBJ2-3	TGCAGCACCTCTAAGGGGGCACAGCCCCTCACAGATACGCAGTATTTT	CSTSKGAQPLTDTQYF
.	TRBV2	many	TRBJ2-5	TGTGCCAGCAGTGAATTGTGGGGTCCCCAAGAGACCCAGTACTTC	CASSELWGPQETQYF
TRBD1	TRBV12-3/TRBV12-4	many	TRBJ2-7	TGTGCCAGCAGTCCGATACAGGGGTTCAACGAGCAGTACTTC	CASSPIQGFNEQYF
TRBD2	TRBV7-3	.	TRBJ2-5	TGTGCCAGCAGCCGGGGGGGAGGGCAAGAGACCCAGTACTTC	CASSRGGGQETQYF
TRBD1	TRBV7-3	once	TRBJ2-5	TGTGCCAGCAGCTCGGGGGACAGGGTCGCAGAGACCCAGTACTTC	CASSSGDRVAETQYF
.	TRBV10-3	.	TRBJ2-3	TGTGCCATCAGTGAGAGTCCGGGGGCCCAAGAGGCTGATACGCAGTATTTT	CAISESPGAQEADTQYF
TRBD1	TRBV29-1	.	TRBJ2-5	TGCAGCGTAGGAACAGGGGGCCAAGAGACCCAGTACTTC	CSVGTGGQETQYF
.	TRBV12-3/TRBV12-4	many	TRBJ1-5	TGTGCCAGCAGTACCCGGGCAGGGTATCAGCCCCAGCATTTT	CASSTRAGYQPQHF
TRBD1	TRBV29-1	.	TRBJ1-2	TGCAGCGTTTACCCCGGGACAGGGTTTGGCTACACCTTC	CSVYPGTGFGYTF
TRBD1	TRBV2	.	TRBJ1-2	TGTGCCAGCAGCTACAGCGACAGGGTCGGCTACACCTTC	CASSYSDRVGYTF